The 26 T cell receptor beta chains given below trace back to one sample, sequenced in a study of early T cells in non-severe SARS-CoV-2 infection. TCRdb analysed the 5' RACE reads with MiXCR anew, one entry per CDR3 protein. This sample has about 88,000 distinct CDR3 sequences, with about 15% found just once. The sequenced material came from whole blood. The receptor set was obtained from an adult who was a healthcare worker with PCR-confirmed SARS-CoV-2 infection or an uninfected control (not recorded which).

As regards this clonotype: A far larger clone is one base from this, pointing to a likely read error. The chain is built from TRBV2 and TRBJ2-5; D remains unclear. Per germline, CDR1 SNHLY and CDR2 FYNNEI. This CDR3 has 11 amino acids. V gave up 6 bases and J gave up 0 bases, with 2 bases separating them. Written as DNA, the CDR3 is TGTGCCAGCAGGTACCAAGAGACCCAGTACTTC. Its protein is CASRYQETQYF.

This clonotype was counted ten times or more. The chain is built from TRBV20-1 and TRBJ2-7; TRBD2 might be the D (6 bases). This CDR3 comprises 12 residues. Trimming left V 2 bases short and J 6 bases short, with 11 bases between. From germline, CDR1 is DFQATT and CDR2 SNEGSKA (reference sequence). CDR3 nucleotide sequence: TGCAGTGCTAGATGGGGGACTTCCGAGCAGTACTTC. Its translation: CSARWGTSEQYF.

The rearrangement joins TRBV9 to TRBJ2-3; D is perhaps TRBD2 (6 bases). The CDR3 runs to 14 residues. Germline values: CDR1 SGDLS, CDR2 YYNGEE. Trimming removed 4 bases at V and 3 bases at J, with 12 bases between. This CDR3 reads CASSPRSGTDTQYF. The CDR3, as DNA: TGTGCCAGCAGCCCTAGGAGCGGGACAGATACGCAGTATTTT.

This chain connects TRBV7-9 to TRBJ2-5, with 10 bases aligning to TRBD2. CDR3 size: 17 residues. CDR1 and CDR2 from the germline V gene are SEHNR and FQNEAQ (reference sequence). V gave up 5 bases and J gave up 5 bases; unmatched junction bases: 14. CDR3 region: CASSPEAGGPTIETQYF. In DNA, the CDR3 is TGTGCCAGCAGCCCCGAAGCGGGAGGGCCTACCATTGAGACCCAGTACTTC. The full variable domain, in which reference TRBV7-9 and TRBJ2-5 provide the parts outside the CDR3, is DTGVSQNPRHKITKRGQNVTFRCDPISEHNRLYWYRQTLGQGPEFLTYFQNEAQLEKSRLLSDRFSAERPKGSFSTLEIQRTEQGDSAMYLCASSPEAGGPTIETQYFGPGTRLLVL.

This clonotype has only a few counts. J is TRBJ2-4 and V is TRBV20-1; possible D gene TRBD2, 5 bases. This CDR3 contains 14 residues. The germline V and J ends were trimmed by 4 bases and 4 bases, with 14 bases remaining between them. CDR1 and CDR2 (germline): DFQATT, SNEGSKA (reference sequence). The CDR3 loop reads CSATGGSGKNIQYF. The DNA of the CDR3 is TGCAGTGCTACAGGAGGCTCGGGAAAAAACATTCAGTACTTC.

This clonotype has just a few counts. The chain couples TRBV29-1 to TRBJ1-1, with D unresolved. The V end was cut by 7 bases, the J end by 3 bases, with 6 bases between. This CDR3 comprises 10 residues. Germline values: CDR1 SQVTM, CDR2 ANQGSEA. The CDR3 sequence is CSGMDTEAFF. DNA for the CDR3: TGCAGCGGGATGGACACTGAAGCTTTCTTT.

This clonotype turned up a few times. V usage is TRBV12-3 or TRBV12-4 and J usage is TRBJ2-3, with D possibly matching TRBD1 (6 bases). The ends were cut back, 5 bases at V and 4 bases at J, with 16 bases in the middle. The CDR3 length is 15 residues. The DNA for the CDR3 is TGTGCCAGCAGTCCCATTCGACAGGTATCAGATACGCAGTATTTT. It codes for CASSPIRQVSDTQYF.

This chain uses TRBV20-1 with TRBJ2-3; 10 positions agree with TRBD2. V shed 5 bases and J 6 bases; nucleotides not matched to a gene: 5. This CDR3 is built from 13 residues. From germline, CDR1 is DFQATT and CDR2 SNEGSKA (reference sequence). The CDR3 DNA reads as TGCAGTGCTTCCCAGCGGGAGGGTGATACGCAGTATTTT. Translated, it gives CSASQREGDTQYF.

This clonotype was observed many times. This sequence joins TRBV11-2 and TRBJ2-3, with 9 positions matching TRBD2. J lost 6 bases, V lost 3 bases, and 10 bases had no gene match. The CDR3 consists of 16 residues. The germline CDR1 and CDR2 sequences are SGHAT and FQNNGV. CDR3 nucleotides: TGTGCCAGCAGCTTGGCCGCGGGAGGGCCAGGGGATACGCAGTATTTT. Translating gives CASSLAAGGPGDTQYF.

This clonotype was seen a handful of times. In DNA form, the CDR3 reads TGCAGCGTTGTAGTGGCTAGCGGCGAGCAGTACTTC. Residues: CSVVVASGEQYF. V and J are TRBV29-1 and TRBJ2-7; 7 bases are shared with TRBD2. The V segment lost 4 bases and the J segment 6 bases; nucleotides outside the gene matches: 6. This CDR3 contains 12 residues. From germline, CDR1 is SQVTM and CDR2 ANQGSEA.

This sequence joins TRBV11-1 and TRBJ2-3; D not certain. This CDR3 spans 13 amino acids. Deletions cut 2 bases from V and 3 bases from J, with 6 bases between. Germline V gives CDR1 SGHAT, CDR2 FQDESV (reference sequence). CDR3 in amino acids: CASSLSGTDTQYF. The CDR3 coding sequence is TGTGCCAGCAGCTTAAGTGGAACAGATACGCAGTATTTT. Full variable domain (remainder filled in from reference TRBV11-1 and TRBJ2-3): EAEVAQSPRYKITEKSQAVAFWCDPISGHATLYWYRQILGQGPELLVQFQDESVVDDSQLPKDRFSAERLKGVDSTLKIQPAELGDSAMYLCASSLSGTDTQYFGPGTRLTVL.

This chain connects TRBV2 to TRBJ2-1; D uncertain. The CDR3 consists of 11 residues. The V gene lost 7 bases and the J gene lost 14 bases, with 15 bases spanning the gap. CDR1 is SNHLY, CDR2 FYNNEI, per germline. This CDR3 reads CASTPDGSEFF. DNA of the CDR3: TGTGCCAGCACTCCGGACGGATCGGAGTTCTTC.

This clonotype was detected ten times or more. The chain has TRBV7-2 and TRBJ1-1; D not certain. The V and J ends lost 3 bases and 6 bases respectively, with 14 bases between them. Germline CDR1 is SGHTA and CDR2 is FQGNSA. This CDR3 contains 14 residues. CDR3 DNA sequence: TGTGCCAGCAGCTTGGCTAATTGGGGATCTGAAGCTTTCTTT. Protein: CASSLANWGSEAFF.

This clonotype was seen many times. The chain carries TRBV7-9 and TRBJ1-1, with D tentatively TRBD1 (6 bases). The CDR3 contains 14 residues. CDR1 is SEHNR, CDR2 FQNEAQ, per germline (reference sequence). V was trimmed by 1 base and J by 6 bases, leaving 12 bases between them. CDR3 sequence (DNA): TGTGCCAGCAGCTTAGACTGGGGGGGCCCTGAAGCTTTCTTT. This sequence encodes CASSLDWGGPEAFF. The complete variable domain, with remaining parts taken from reference TRBV7-9 and TRBJ1-1, reads DTGVSQNPRHKITKRGQNVTFRCDPISEHNRLYWYRQTLGQGPEFLTYFQNEAQLEKSRLLSDRFSAERPKGSFSTLEIQRTEQGDSAMYLCASSLDWGGPEAFFGQGTRLTVV.

This clonotype was seen a few times. The genes are TRBV5-1 and TRBJ2-4, with 9 bases that match TRBD1. V was pared by 0 bases and J by 8 bases, with 3 bases of the junction left unmatched. CDR1 is SGHRS and CDR2 is YFSETQ in the germline V gene. The CDR3 has 14 residues. DNA for the CDR3: TGCGCCAGCAGCTTGGGACAGGGGGGCGACATTCAGTACTTC. It specifies CASSLGQGGDIQYF.

With respect to this clonotype: An end of the junction differs from the germline gene, which may be a read error. The V call is TRBV9, the J call TRBJ2-2, with D possibly being TRBD2 (6 bases). This CDR3 comprises 16 residues. In germline, CDR1 is SGDLS, CDR2 YYNGEE. The CDR3 coding sequence is TGTGTCAGCAGTGGTTGGGACTCAACCGACACCGGGGAGCTGTTTTTT. Protein sequence: CVSSGWDSTDTGELFF.

In this sample, this clonotype turned up many times. One end of the junction is discordant with germline, which a read error may explain. The rearrangement links TRBV28 to TRBJ1-2; 9 bases fit TRBD1. This CDR3 contains 11 residues. Germline-derived CDR1 and CDR2 are MDHEN and SYDVKM. In DNA form, the CDR3 reads TGTGCCAGCAGTTTAGGGGACAGGGAGGACTTC. It yields the protein CASSLGDREDF.

V is TRBV20-1 and J is TRBJ2-7; 11 nucleotides agree with TRBD2. Per germline, CDR1 DFQATT and CDR2 SNEGSKA (reference sequence). This CDR3 has 17 amino acids. CDR3 DNA: TGCAGCCTCTTAGAGAGGCTAGCGGGAGGTTATACCTACGAGCAGTACTTC. Its translation: CSLLERLAGGYTYEQYF.

This clonotype appeared many times. This sequence joins TRBV7-2 and TRBJ2-3, with TRBD2 as a possible D gene (6 bases). Germline V gene lookup returns CDR1 SGHTA and CDR2 FQGNSA. CDR3 length: 14 amino acids. V lost 5 bases, J lost 2 bases, and 11 bases lay in between. CDR3 region: CASSQVADTDTQYF. The CDR3 bases are TGTGCCAGCAGCCAAGTAGCGGACACAGATACGCAGTATTTT.

This clonotype appeared a few times. The chain couples TRBV20-1 to TRBJ2-7; D remains ambiguous. The germline V gene has CDR1 DFQATT and CDR2 SNEGSKA (reference sequence). This CDR3 has 16 residues. Trimming removed 0 bases from V and 3 bases from J, with 18 bases in between. The CDR3 nucleotides are TGCAGTGCTAGAGATCGGTTTGAAGGGAAAAACTACGAGCAGTACTTC. This translates into CSARDRFEGKNYEQYF.

In this sample, this clonotype turned up a few times. The V and J genes are TRBV6-1 and TRBJ1-1; 9 nucleotides agree with TRBD1. After removal of 8 bases from V and 2 bases from J, the junction contained 6 bases not matched to a gene. This CDR3 region has 14 residues. Germline V CDR1 and CDR2: MNHNS, SASEGT. Here the CDR3 reads CASADRGKNTEAFF. In DNA form, the CDR3 reads TGTGCCAGCGCTGACAGGGGGAAAAACACTGAAGCTTTCTTT.

CDR3 bases: TGCAGTGCCTCTAGCGGGAGTAGGACCGGGGAGCTGTTTTTT. It is translated as CSASSGSRTGELFF. V is TRBV20-1 and J is TRBJ2-2, with 10 nucleotides matching TRBD2. This CDR3 region has 14 residues. V was pared by 6 bases and J by 5 bases, with 6 bases of the junction left unmatched. Germline-derived CDR1 and CDR2 are DFQATT and SNEGSKA (reference sequence).

This clonotype showed up just a few times. The J gene is TRBJ1-1, the V gene TRBV20-1; the match to TRBD1 covers 8 bases. The CDR3 has 14 residues. The germline CDR1 and CDR2 sequences are DFQATT and SNEGSKA (reference sequence). Unmatched junction bases numbered 9, after V lost 1 base and J lost 8 bases. The CDR3 loop is CSARGQGNFLEAFF. The CDR3 bases are TGCAGTGCTAGAGGACAGGGGAACTTTTTAGAAGCTTTCTTT.

The chain links TRBV3-1 to TRBJ2-1; 7 bases are shared with TRBD1. V shed 3 bases and J 2 bases; nucleotides not matched to a gene: 4. This CDR3 contains 15 residues. Germline V gene sequence: CDR1 LGHDT, CDR2 YNNKEL (reference sequence). The CDR3 DNA sequence: TGTGCCAGCAGCCAGAGACAGGGAGCCTACAATGAGCAGTTCTTC. Translating it yields CASSQRQGAYNEQFF.

The table lists this clonotype with a few counts. The CDR3 sequence is CASSPPTSGTDTQYF. The CDR3 coding sequence is TGTGCCAGCAGCCCCCCGACTAGTGGCACAGATACGCAGTATTTT. The chain uses TRBV9 and TRBJ2-3, with a possible D match to TRBD2 (6 bases). There are 15 residues in the CDR3. Germline-derived CDR1 and CDR2 are SGDLS and YYNGEE. With 4 bases removed from V and 1 base from J, the gap between germline ends came to 13 bases.

This clonotype was seen more than once but under ten times. The chain links TRBV6-2 or TRBV6-3 to TRBJ2-1; D not certain. Trimming removed 6 bases from V and 5 bases from J, with 14 bases in between. From germline, CDR1 is MNHEY and CDR2 SVGEGT. This CDR3 has 14 residues. CDR3 amino acids: CASRVHQNNNEQFF. DNA for the CDR3: TGTGCCAGCAGGGTGCACCAAAATAACAATGAGCAGTTCTTC.